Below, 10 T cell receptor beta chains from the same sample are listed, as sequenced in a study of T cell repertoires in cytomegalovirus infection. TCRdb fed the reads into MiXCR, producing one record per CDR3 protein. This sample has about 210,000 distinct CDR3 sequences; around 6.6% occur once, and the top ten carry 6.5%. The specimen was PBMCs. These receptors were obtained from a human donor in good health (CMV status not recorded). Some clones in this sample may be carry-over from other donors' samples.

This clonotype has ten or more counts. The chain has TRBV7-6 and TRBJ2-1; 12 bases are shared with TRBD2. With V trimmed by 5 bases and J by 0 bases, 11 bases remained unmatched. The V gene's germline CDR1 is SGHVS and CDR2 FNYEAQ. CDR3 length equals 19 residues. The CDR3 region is CASSPNPPLAGGSYNEQFF. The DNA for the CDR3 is TGTGCCAGCAGCCCTAACCCACCACTAGCGGGGGGCTCCTACAATGAGCAGTTCTTC.

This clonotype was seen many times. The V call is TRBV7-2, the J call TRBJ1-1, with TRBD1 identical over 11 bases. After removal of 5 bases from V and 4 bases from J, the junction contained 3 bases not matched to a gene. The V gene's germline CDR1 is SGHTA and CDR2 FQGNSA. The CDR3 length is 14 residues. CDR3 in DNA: TGTGCCAGCAGCCCCGGGACAGGGGGCACTGAAGCTTTCTTT. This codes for CASSPGTGGTEAFF.

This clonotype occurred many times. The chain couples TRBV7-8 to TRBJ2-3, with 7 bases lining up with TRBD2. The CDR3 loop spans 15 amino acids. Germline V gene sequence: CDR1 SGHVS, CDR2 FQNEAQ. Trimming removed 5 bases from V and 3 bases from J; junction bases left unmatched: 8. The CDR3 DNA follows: TGTGCCAGCAGCCCAAAAGCGGGGAGTACAGATACGCAGTATTTT. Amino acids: CASSPKAGSTDTQYF.

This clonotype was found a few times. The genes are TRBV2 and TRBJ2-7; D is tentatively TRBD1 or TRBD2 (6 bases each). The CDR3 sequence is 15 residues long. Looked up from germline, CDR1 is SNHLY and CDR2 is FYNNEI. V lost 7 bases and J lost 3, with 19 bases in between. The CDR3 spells CASTDFLEGDYEQYF. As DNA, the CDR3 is TGTGCCAGCACTGACTTTTTGGAGGGGGACTACGAGCAGTACTTC.

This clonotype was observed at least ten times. The CDR3 loop reads CASSRPGQGGGNSPLHF. CDR3 sequence (DNA): TGTGCCAGCAGCCGCCCCGGACAGGGAGGGGGGAATTCACCCCTCCACTTT. The chain has TRBV4-2 and TRBJ1-6; 8 nucleotides match TRBD1. After removal of 4 bases from V and 7 bases from J, the junction contained 12 bases not matched to a gene. Germline CDR1 reads LGHNA; CDR2 reads YNFKEQ. CDR3 length: 17 amino acids.

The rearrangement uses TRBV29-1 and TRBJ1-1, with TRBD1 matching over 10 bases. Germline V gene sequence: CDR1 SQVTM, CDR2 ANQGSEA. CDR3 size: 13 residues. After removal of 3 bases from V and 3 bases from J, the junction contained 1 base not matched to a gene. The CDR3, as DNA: TGCAGCGTTGACGGACAGGGGGACACTGAAGCTTTCTTT. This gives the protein CSVDGQGDTEAFF.

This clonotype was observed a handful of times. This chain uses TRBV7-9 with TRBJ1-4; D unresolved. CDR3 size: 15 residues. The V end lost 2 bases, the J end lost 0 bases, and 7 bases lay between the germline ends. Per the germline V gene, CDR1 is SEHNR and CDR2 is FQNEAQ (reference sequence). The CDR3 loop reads CASSLMVPTNEKLFF. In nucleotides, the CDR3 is TGTGCCAGCAGCTTAATGGTACCAACTAATGAAAAACTGTTTTTT. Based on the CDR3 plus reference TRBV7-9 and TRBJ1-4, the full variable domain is DTGVSQNPRHKITKRGQNVTFRCDPISEHNRLYWYRQTLGQGPEFLTYFQNEAQLEKSRLLSDRFSAERPKGSFSTLEIQRTEQGDSAMYLCASSLMVPTNEKLFFGSGTQLSVL.

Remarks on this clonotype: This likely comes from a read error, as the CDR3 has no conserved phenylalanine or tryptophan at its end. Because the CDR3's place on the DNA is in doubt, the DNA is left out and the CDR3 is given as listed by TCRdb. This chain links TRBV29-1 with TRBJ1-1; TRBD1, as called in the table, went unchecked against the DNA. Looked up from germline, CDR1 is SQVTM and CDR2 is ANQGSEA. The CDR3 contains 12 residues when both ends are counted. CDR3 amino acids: CSVRGGSTEAFC.

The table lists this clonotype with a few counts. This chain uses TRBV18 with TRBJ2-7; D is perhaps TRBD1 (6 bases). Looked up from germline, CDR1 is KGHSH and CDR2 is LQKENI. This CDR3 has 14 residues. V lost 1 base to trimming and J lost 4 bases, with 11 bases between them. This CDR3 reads CASSPLPDRYEQYF. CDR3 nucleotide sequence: TGTGCCAGCTCACCACTTCCGGACAGATACGAGCAGTACTTC. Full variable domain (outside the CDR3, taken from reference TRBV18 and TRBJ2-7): NAGVMQNPRHLVRRRGQEARLRCSPMKGHSHVYWYRQLPEEGLKFMVYLQKENIIDESGMPKERFSAEFPKEGPSILRIQQVVRGDSAAYFCASSPLPDRYEQYFGPGTRLTVT.

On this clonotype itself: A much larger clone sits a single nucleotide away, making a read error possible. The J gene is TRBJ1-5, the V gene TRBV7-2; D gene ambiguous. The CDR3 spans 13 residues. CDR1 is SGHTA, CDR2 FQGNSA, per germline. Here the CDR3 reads CASSSYWSQPQRF. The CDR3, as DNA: TGTGCCAGCAGCTCCTATTGGAGTCAGCCCCAGCGTTTT.